These 3 T cell receptor beta chains were all obtained from the same sample, sequenced in a study of cytomegalovirus exposure and HLA in healthy donors. The study ran its PCR with 60 Vbeta and 13 Jbeta primers. Measured with immunoSEQ multiplex PCR; TCRdb has only the in-frame clones, and not every one. There are 100,000 to 140,000 clones in the sample; over 60% occur only once, and roughly 3.9% lies in the top ten. Sequenced input: PBMCs. The receptors originated from a male donor in good health and CMV-seronegative.

This chain joins TRBV5-1 and TRBJ2-7, with 12 bases matching TRBD2. Germline V gene sequence: CDR1 SGHRS, CDR2 YFSETQ. This CDR3 is 15 amino acids long. The V segment lost 0 bases and the J segment 7 bases; nucleotides outside the gene matches: 5. CDR3 sequence reads: CASSLGLAGAIEQYF. The CDR3 coding sequence is TGCGCCAGCAGCTTGGGACTAGCGGGAGCGATAGAGCAGTACTTC.

The chain carries TRBV10-3 and TRBJ1-1; 7 positions match TRBD1. CDR1 and CDR2 from the germline V gene are ENHRY and SYGVKD. The CDR3 has 13 amino acids. Losses at the gene ends were 5 bases for V and 6 bases for J; bases not matched to a gene: 6. The chain's CDR3 is CAISPGQTPEAFF. In nucleotides, the CDR3 is TGTGCCATCAGTCCGGGACAGACCCCTGAAGCTTTCTTT.

The chain combines TRBV6-5 with TRBJ1-4, with a possible D match to TRBD1 (5 bases). This CDR3 is built from 14 residues. CDR1 is MNHEY and CDR2 is SVGAGI in the germline V gene. Trimming shortened V by 2 bases and J by 8 bases, and 12 bases separated the two germline ends. The CDR3 DNA reads as TGTGCCAGCAGTTACGAGCGGCGGGGGGAAAAACTGTTTTTT. This encodes CASSYERRGEKLFF.